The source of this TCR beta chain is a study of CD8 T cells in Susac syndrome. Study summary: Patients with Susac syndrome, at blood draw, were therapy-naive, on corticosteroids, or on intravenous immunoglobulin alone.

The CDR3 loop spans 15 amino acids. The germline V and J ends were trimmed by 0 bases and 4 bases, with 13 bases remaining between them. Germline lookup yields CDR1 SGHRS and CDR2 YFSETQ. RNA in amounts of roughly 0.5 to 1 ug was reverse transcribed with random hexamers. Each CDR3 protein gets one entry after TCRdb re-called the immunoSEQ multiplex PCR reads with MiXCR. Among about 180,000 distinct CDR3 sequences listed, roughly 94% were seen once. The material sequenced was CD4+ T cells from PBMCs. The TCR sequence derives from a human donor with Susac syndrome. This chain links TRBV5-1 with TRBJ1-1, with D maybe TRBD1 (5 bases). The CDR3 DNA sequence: TGCGCCAGCAGCTTGGCCGGGATCGGGGGCACTGAAGCTTTCTTT. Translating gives CASSLAGIGGTEAFF.